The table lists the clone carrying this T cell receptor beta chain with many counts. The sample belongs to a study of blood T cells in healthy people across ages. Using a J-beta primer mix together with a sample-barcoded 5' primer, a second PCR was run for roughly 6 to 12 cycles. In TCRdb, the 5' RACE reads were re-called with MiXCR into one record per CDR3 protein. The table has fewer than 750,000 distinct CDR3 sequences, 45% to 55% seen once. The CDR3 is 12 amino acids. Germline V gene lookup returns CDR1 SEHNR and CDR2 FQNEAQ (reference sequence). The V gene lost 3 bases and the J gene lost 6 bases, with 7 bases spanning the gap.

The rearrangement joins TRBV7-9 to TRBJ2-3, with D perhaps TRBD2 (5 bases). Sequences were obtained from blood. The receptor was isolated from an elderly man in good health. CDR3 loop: CASSFSGDTQYF. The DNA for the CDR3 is TGTGCCAGCAGCTTTTCGGGGGATACGCAGTATTTT.